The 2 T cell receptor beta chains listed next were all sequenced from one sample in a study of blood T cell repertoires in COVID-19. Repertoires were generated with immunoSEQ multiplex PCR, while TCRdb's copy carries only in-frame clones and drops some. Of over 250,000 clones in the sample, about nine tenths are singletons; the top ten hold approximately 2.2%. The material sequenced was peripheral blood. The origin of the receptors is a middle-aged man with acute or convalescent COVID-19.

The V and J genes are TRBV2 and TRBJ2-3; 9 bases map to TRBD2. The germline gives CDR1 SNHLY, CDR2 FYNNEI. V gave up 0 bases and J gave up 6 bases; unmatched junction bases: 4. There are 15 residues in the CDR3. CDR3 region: CASSEARLAGDTQYF. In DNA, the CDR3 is TGTGCCAGCAGTGAAGCGCGGCTAGCGGGGGATACGCAGTATTTT.

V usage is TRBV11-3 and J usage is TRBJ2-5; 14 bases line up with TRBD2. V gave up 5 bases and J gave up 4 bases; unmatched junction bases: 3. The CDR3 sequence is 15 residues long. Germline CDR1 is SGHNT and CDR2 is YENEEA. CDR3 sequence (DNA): TGTGCCAGCAGCACTGGACTAGCGGGGGGAGAGACCCAGTACTTC. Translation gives CASSTGLAGGETQYF.